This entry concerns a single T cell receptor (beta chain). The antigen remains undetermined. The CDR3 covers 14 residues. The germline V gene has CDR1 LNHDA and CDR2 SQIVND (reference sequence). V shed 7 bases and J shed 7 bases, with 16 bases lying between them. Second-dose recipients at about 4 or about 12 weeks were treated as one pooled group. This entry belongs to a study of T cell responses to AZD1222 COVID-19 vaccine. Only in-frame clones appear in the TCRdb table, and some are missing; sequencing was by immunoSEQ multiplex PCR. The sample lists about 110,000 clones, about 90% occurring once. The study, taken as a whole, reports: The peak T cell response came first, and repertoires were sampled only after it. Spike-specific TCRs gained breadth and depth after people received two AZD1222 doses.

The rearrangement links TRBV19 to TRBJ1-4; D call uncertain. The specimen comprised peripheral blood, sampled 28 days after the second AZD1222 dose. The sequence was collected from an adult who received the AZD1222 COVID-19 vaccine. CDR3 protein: CASTSRGWVEKLFF. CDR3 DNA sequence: TGTGCCAGTACGAGCCGGGGATGGGTTGAAAAACTGTTTTTT.